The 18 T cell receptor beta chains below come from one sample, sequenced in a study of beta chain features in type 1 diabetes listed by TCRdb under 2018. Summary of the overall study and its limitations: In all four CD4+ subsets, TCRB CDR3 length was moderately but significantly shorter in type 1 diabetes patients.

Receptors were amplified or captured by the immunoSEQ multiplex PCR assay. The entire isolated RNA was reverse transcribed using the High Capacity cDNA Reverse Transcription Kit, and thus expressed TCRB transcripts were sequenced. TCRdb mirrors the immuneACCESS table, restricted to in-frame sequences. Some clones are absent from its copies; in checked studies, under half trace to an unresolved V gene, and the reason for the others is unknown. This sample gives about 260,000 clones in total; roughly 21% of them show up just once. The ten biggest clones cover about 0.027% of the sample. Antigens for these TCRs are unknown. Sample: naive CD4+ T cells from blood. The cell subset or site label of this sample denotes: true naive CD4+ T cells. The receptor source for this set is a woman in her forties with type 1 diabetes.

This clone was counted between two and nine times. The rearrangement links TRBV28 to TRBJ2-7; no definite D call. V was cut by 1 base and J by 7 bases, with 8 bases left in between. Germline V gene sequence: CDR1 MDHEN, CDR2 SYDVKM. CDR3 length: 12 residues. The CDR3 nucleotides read TGTGCCAGCAGTTTATTAACCGGGGAGCAGTACTTC. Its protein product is CASSLLTGEQYF.

CDR3 in amino acids: CASSADRGNTEAFF. The CDR3 DNA reads as TGTGCCAGCAGCGCTGACAGGGGAAACACTGAAGCTTTCTTT. This rearrangement joins TRBV7-9 to TRBJ1-1, with 8 bases that match TRBD1. With V trimmed by 5 bases and J by 2 bases, 4 bases remained unmatched. Germline lookup yields CDR1 SEHNR and CDR2 FQNEAQ (reference sequence). The CDR3 is 14 amino acids. Using reference TRBV7-9 and TRBJ1-1 for the parts outside the CDR3, the full variable domain is DTGVSQNPRHKITKRGQNVTFRCDPISEHNRLYWYRQTLGQGPEFLTYFQNEAQLEKSRLLSDRFSAERPKGSFSTLEIQRTEQGDSAMYLCASSADRGNTEAFFGQGTRLTVV.

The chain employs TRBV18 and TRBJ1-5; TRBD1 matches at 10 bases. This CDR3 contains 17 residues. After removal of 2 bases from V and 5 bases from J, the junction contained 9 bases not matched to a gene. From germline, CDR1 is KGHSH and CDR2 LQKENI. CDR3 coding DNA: TGTGCCAGCTCACCAAGACTGCAGACAGGGGGCCATCAGCCCCAGCATTTT. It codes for CASSPRLQTGGHQPQHF. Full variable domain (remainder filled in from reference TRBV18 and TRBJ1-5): NAGVMQNPRHLVRRRGQEARLRCSPMKGHSHVYWYRQLPEEGLKFMVYLQKENIIDESGMPKERFSAEFPKEGPSILRIQQVVRGDSAAYFCASSPRLQTGGHQPQHFGDGTRLSIL.

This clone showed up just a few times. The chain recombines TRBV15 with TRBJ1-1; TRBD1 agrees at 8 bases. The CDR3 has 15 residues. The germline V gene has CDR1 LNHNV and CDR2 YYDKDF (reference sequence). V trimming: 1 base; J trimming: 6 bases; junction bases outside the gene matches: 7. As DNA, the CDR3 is TGTGCCACCAGCAGAGCCGACAGGGGTTACGCTGAAGCTTTCTTT. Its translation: CATSRADRGYAEAFF.

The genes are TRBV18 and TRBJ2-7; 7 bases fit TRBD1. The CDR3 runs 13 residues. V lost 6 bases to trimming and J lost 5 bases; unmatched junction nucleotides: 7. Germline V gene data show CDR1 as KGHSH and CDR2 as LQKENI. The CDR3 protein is CASSPGTVDEQYF. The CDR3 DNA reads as TGTGCCAGCTCCCCAGGGACAGTGGACGAGCAGTACTTC.

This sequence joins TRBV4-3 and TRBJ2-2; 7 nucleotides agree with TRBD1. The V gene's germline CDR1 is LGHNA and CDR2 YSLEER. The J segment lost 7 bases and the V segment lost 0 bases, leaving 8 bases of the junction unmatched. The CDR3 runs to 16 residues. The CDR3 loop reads CASSQDPNRGIGELFF. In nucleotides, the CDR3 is TGCGCCAGCAGCCAAGATCCGAACAGGGGAATCGGGGAGCTGTTTTTT.

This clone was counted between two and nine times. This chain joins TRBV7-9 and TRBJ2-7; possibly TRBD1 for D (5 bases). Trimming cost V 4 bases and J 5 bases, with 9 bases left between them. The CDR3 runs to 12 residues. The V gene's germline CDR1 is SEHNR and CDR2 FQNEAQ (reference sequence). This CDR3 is CASSSTRDEQYF. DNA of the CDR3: TGTGCCAGCAGCTCGACCAGGGACGAGCAGTACTTC.

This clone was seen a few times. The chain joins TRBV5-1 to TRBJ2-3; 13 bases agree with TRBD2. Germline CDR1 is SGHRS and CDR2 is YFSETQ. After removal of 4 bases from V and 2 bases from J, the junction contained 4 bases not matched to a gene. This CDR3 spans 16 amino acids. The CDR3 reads CASSPGLAGDTDTQYF. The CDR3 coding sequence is TGCGCCAGCAGCCCAGGACTAGCGGGGGACACAGATACGCAGTATTTT. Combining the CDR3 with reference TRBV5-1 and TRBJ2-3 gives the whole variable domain KAGVTQTPRYLIKTRGQQVTLSCSPISGHRSVSWYQQTPGQGLQFLFEYFSETQRNKGNFPGRFSGRQFSNSRSEMNVSTLELGDSALYLCASSPGLAGDTDTQYFGPGTRLTVL.

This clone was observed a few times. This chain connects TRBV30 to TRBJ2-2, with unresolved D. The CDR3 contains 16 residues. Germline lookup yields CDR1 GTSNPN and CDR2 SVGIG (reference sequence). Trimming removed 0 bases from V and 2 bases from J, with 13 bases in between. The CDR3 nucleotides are TGTGCCTGGAGTGTACTCCGGCAGGCCAACACCGGGGAGCTGTTTTTT. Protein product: CAWSVLRQANTGELFF. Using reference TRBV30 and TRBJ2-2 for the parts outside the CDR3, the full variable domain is SQTIHQWPATLVQPVGSPLSLECTVEGTSNPNLYWYRQAAGRGLQLLFYSVGIGQISSEVPQNLSASRPQDRQFILSSKKLLLSDSGFYLCAWSVLRQANTGELFFGEGSRLTVL.

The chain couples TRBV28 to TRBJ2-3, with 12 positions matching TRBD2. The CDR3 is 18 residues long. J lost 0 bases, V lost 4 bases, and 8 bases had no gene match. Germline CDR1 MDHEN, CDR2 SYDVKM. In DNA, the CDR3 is TGTGCCAGCAGTTCCCCGGGGACTAGCGGGTCTAGCACAGATACGCAGTATTTT. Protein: CASSSPGTSGSSTDTQYF.

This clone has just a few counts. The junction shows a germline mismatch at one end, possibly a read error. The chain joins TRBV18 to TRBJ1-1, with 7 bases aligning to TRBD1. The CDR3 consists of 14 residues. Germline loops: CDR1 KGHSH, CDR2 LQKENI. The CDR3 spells CASLPGSGGTEAFF. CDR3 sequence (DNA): TGTGCCAGCTTACCAGGGTCAGGGGGCACTGAAGCTTTCTTT.

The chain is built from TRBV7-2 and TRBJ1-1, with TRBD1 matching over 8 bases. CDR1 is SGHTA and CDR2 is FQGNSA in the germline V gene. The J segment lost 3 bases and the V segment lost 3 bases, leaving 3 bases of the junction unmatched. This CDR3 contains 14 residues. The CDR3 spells CASSFTGGDTEAFF. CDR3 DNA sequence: TGTGCCAGCAGCTTCACAGGGGGGGACACTGAAGCTTTCTTT.

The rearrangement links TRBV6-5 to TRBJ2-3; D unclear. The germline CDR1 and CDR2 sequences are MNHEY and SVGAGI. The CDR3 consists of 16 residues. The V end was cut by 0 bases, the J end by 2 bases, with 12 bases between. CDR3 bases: TGTGCCAGCAGTTACTCGAGTTATCTCACCACAGATACGCAGTATTTT. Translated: CASSYSSYLTTDTQYF.

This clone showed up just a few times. CDR3 sequence reads: CASSLTLKETQYF. The CDR3 DNA reads TGTGCCAGCAGCTTGACATTGAAAGAGACCCAGTACTTC. The chain joins TRBV11-1 to TRBJ2-5; D is unclear. The CDR3 runs 13 residues. V was shortened by 3 bases and J by 3 bases, with 8 bases between the two germline ends. Germline values: CDR1 SGHAT, CDR2 FQDESV (reference sequence).

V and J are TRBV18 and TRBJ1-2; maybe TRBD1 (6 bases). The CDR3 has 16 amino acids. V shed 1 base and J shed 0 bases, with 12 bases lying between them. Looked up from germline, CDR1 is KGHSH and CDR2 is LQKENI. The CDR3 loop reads CASSPLQDSSNYGYTF. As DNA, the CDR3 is TGTGCCAGCTCACCACTTCAGGACAGCTCTAACTATGGCTACACCTTC.

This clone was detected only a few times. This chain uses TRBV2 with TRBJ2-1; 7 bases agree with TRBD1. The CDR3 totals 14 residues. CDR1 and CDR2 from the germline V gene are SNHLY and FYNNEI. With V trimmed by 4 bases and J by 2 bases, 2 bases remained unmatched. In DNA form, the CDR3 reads TGTGCCAGCAGTGGGCAGGGGGCCTACAATGAGCAGTTCTTC. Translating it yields CASSGQGAYNEQFF.

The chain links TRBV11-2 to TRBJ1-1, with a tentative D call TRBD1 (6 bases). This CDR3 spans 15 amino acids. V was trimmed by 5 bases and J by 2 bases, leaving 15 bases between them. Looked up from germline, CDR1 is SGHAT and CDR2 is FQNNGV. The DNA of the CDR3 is TGTGCCAGCAGCAAAACACAGGGTCAAAACACTGAAGCTTTCTTT. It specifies CASSKTQGQNTEAFF.

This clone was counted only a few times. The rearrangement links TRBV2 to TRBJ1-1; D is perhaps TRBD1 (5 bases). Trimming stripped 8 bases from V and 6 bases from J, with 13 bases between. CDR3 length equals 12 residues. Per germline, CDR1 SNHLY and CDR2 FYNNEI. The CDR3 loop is CASLLGHPEAFF. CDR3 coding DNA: TGTGCCAGCCTACTCGGACACCCTGAAGCTTTCTTT.